A selection of T cell receptor beta chains follows, all from one sample in a study of blood T cells in healthy people across ages. One entry per CDR3 protein, called by TCRdb with MiXCR from the 5' RACE reads. The sample contains over a million distinct CDR3 sequences, around 43% of which appear only once. Sequenced input: blood. Source of these receptors: an older woman in good health. CDR3s include the opening cysteine and the closing phenylalanine or tryptophan. A D gene is named only where the DNA matches it firmly. The size field is filled for only some rows; it gives once, few, many or a size class.

TRBV11-3	.	.	TRBJ2-1	TGTGCCAGCAGCTTGACTAGAATCGAACCCTACAATGAGCAGTTCTTC	CASSLTRIEPYNEQFF
TRBV18	TRBD2	few	TRBJ2-5	TGTGCCAGCTCACCGGAGGGACTAGCGGGAGAGACCCAGTACTTC	CASSPEGLAGETQYF
TRBV3-1	.	.	TRBJ2-7	TGTGCCAGCAGCCACGACTCCTCAAGCTCCTACAATGAGCAGTACTTC	CASSHDSSSSYNEQYF
TRBV6-6	.	.	TRBJ1-2	TGTGCCAGTTGGGGACTAAACTATGGCTACACCTTC	CASWGLNYGYTF
TRBV20-1	.	few	TRBJ2-1	TGCAGTGCTAGGTGGGGTCTTAGGAATGAGCAGTTCTTC	CSARWGLRNEQFF
TRBV2	.	.	TRBJ2-1	TGTGCCAGCAGCGTCCGGGACGCATACAATGAGCAGTTCTTC	CASSVRDAYNEQFF
TRBV5-1	TRBD2	.	TRBJ2-1	TGCCCCAGCAGCTTTGGCGGGAGGCCCTACAATGAGCAGTTCTTC	CPSSFGGRPYNEQFF
TRBV20-1	TRBD1	.	TRBJ2-5	TGCAGTGCTAACCCGGACAGGGCCAATGAGCAGTACTTC	CSANPDRANEQYF
TRBV27	.	.	TRBJ1-1	TGTGCCAGCAGTATCGGGGGAGACACTGAAGCTTTCTTT	CASSIGGDTEAFF
TRBV27	TRBD2	few	TRBJ2-7	TGTGCCAGCAGCACCTCGACTAGCGGGAGTGCTCACGAGCAGTACTTC	CASSTSTSGSAHEQYF
TRBV24-1	.	.	TRBJ2-7	TGTGCCACCAGTGAATTGGGGGGCGCCCCCTACGAGCAGTACTTC	CATSELGGAPYEQYF
TRBV5-1	.	.	TRBJ2-3	TGCGCCAGCAGCACCGGGACCAACATCCTAGGGGATACGCAGTATTTT	CASSTGTNILGDTQYF
TRBV6-1	.	many	TRBJ2-7	TGTGCCAGCAGTGCGACTTGGGGAGAGCAGTACTTC	CASSATWGEQYF
TRBV28	TRBD2	.	TRBJ2-3	TGTGCCAGCAGCCGGCGGGGGGGCGCAGATACGCAGTATTTT	CASSRRGGADTQYF
TRBV5-1	TRBD1	.	TRBJ1-2	TGCGCCAGCTCTCAGGGACAGGGGTTATATGGCTACACCTTC	CASSQGQGLYGYTF
TRBV29-1	.	.	TRBJ1-5	TGCAGCGTCCGGGACACCAATCAGCCCCAGCATTTT	CSVRDTNQPQHF
TRBV13	.	few	TRBJ2-1	TGTGCCAGCAGCTCAACCCATAGCGGTTGGCCCAACAATGAGCAGTTCTTC	CASSSTHSGWPNNEQFF
TRBV29-1	TRBD1	.	TRBJ2-4	TGCAGCGCCCGACCCGGGACAGTCTTTCTAGCCAAAAACATTCAGTACTTC	CSARPGTVFLAKNIQYF
TRBV28	.	.	TRBJ2-1	TGTGCCAGCAGGTTCCCGGGGGAGAGGGCCTACAATGAGCAGTTCTTC	CASRFPGERAYNEQFF
TRBV19	.	.	TRBJ2-7	TGTGCCAGTAGTTTCCGGGACATTCCCTACAATGAGCAGTACTTC	CASSFRDIPYNEQYF
TRBV24-1	TRBD2	.	TRBJ2-1	TGTGCCACCGGTGATTTGGGAGGGCCTCGGGACAATGAGCAGTTCTTC	CATGDLGGPRDNEQFF
TRBV3-1	TRBD2	many	TRBJ2-5	TGTGCCAGCAGCCAAAGGACTAGTCAAGAGACCCAGTACTTC	CASSQRTSQETQYF
TRBV20-1	.	.	TRBJ2-5	TGCAGTGTTCAGGCGCCGGGCCCCAGGACCCAGTACTTC	CSVQAPGPRTQYF
TRBV29-1	.	.	TRBJ1-5	TGCAGCGTCACAGGGTCGGCGAATCAGCCCCAGCATTTT	CSVTGSANQPQHF
TRBV20-1	TRBD2	.	TRBJ2-7	TGCAGTGCTAGATACGGGAGCGGGAGAGGCTACGAGCAGTACTTC	CSARYGSGRGYEQYF
TRBV20-1	.	.	TRBJ2-7	TGCAGTGCCAGGGACCCGAATATAGGTCAGGGAGCCAGACACGAGCAGTACTTC	CSARDPNIGQGARHEQYF